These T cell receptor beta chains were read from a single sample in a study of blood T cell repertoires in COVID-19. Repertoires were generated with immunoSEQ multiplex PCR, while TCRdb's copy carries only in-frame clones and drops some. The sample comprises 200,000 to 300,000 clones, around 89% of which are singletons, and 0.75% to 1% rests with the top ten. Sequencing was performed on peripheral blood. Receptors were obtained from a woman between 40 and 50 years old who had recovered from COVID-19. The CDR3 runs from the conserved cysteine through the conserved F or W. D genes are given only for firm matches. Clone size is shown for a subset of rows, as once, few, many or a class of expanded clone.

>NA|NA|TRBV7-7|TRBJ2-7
TGTGCTAGCAGCGCCGGACAGCCCTACGAGCAGTACTTC
CASSAGQPYEQYF
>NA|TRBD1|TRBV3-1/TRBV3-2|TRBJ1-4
TGTGCCAGCAGCCACGGTAGGACAGGGGCTAATGAAAAACTGTTTTTT
CASSHGRTGANEKLFF
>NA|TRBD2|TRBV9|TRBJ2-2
TGTGCCAGCAGCGTTGGTAGCGGGAGTCTGGCCGGGGAGCTGTTTTTT
CASSVGSGSLAGELFF
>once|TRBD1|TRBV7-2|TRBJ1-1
TGTGCCAGCAGCTTCGGGGGACAGGGGCGAGCTGAAGCTTTCTTT
CASSFGGQGRAEAFF
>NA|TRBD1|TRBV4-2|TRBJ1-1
TGTGCCAGCAGCCAAGTCGGGAACAGGGGGGGTACTGAAGCTTTCTTT
CASSQVGNRGGTEAFF
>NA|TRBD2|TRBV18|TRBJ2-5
TGTGCCAGCTCACCCCCTGGGCTAGCGGGAGTGGAGACCCAGTACTTC
CASSPPGLAGVETQYF
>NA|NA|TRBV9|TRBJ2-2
TGTGCCAGCAGCGTGGGCCCCGTTCCCGGGGAGCTGTTTTTT
CASSVGPVPGELFF
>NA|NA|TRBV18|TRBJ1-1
TGTGCCAGCTCACCCGGGGGGCGGCCTGAAGCTTTCTTT
CASSPGGRPEAFF
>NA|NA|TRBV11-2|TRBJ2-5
TGTGCCAGCAGCCGGACAGACCAAGAGACCCAGTACTTC
CASSRTDQETQYF
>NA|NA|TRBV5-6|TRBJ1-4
TGTGCCAGCAGCCGGACAGTTAATGAAAAACTGTTTTTT
CASSRTVNEKLFF
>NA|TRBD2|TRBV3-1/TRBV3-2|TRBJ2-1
TGTGCCAGCAGCCCCGATAGCGGGAGGGTATCCTACAATGAGCAGTTCTTC
CASSPDSGRVSYNEQFF
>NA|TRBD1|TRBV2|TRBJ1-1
TGTGCCAGCAAAAGGGACAGGGGGCCAGGTGAAGCTTTCTTT
CASKRDRGPGEAFF
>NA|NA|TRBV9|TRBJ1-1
TGTGCCAGCAGCCCCCGGGGGGGGGCCACGAACACTGAAGCTTTCTTT
CASSPRGGATNTEAFF
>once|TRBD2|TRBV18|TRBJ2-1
TGTGCCAGCTCACCCCCCCTAGCGGGGGGGCACAATGAGCAGTTCTTC
CASSPPLAGGHNEQFF
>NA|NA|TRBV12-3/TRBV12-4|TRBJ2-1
TGTGCCAGCAGGGCGGAGAGGTACAATGAGCAGTTCTTC
CASRAERYNEQFF
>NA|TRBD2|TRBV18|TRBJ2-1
TGTGCCAGCTCGCATCCCGGGCTAGCGGGCACCTCCTACAATGAGCAGTTCTTC
CASSHPGLAGTSYNEQFF
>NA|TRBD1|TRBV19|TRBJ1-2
TGTGCCAGTAGCAGGGGGCGAAACTATGGCTACACCTTC
CASSRGRNYGYTF